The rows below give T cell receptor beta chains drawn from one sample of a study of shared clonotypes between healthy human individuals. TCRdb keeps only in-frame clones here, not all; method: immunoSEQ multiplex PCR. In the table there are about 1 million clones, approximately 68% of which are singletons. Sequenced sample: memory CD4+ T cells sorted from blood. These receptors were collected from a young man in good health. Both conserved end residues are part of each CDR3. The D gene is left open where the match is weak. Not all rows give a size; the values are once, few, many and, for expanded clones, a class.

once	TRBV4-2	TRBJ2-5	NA	CASSQNRAKPENQYF	TGTGCCAGCAGCCAGAACCGGGCAAAGCCGGAAAACCAGTACTTC
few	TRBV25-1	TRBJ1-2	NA	CASSESDLPYGYTF	TGTGCCAGCAGTGAATCGGACCTCCCCTATGGCTACACCTTC
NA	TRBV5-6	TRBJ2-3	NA	CASSLGRGADTQYF	TGTGCCAGCAGCTTGGGGAGGGGGGCAGATACGCAGTATTTT
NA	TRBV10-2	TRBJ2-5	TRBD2	CASGKRDGQETQYF	TGCGCCAGCGGCAAGCGGGACGGTCAAGAGACCCAGTACTTC
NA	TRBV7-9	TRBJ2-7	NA	CASSQSELPHEQYF	TGTGCCAGCAGCCAGAGCGAATTACCCCACGAGCAGTACTTC
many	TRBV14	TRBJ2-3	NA	CASSLPGETQYF	TGTGCCAGCAGCCTCCCGGGGGAGACGCAGTATTTT
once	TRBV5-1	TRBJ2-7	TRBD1	CASSGDRGHHEQYF	TGCGCCAGCAGTGGGGACAGGGGTCACCACGAGCAGTACTTC
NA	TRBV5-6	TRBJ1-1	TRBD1	CASSRGLSEAFF	TGTGCCAGCAGCAGGGGGCTCTCTGAAGCTTTCTTT
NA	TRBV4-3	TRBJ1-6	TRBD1	CASSQTGTGNSPLHF	TGCGCCAGCAGCCAAACCGGGACAGGGAATTCACCCCTCCACTTT
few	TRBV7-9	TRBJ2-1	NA	CASSQAYNEQFF	TGTGCCAGCAGCCAGGCCTACAATGAGCAGTTCTTC
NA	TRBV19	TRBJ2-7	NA	CASSMSFGGLSYEQYF	TGTGCCAGTAGTATGAGTTTTGGGGGCCTCTCCTACGAGCAGTACTTC
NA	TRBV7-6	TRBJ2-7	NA	CASSPLSGSYEQYF	TGTGCCAGCAGCCCCTTGAGTGGTTCCTACGAGCAGTACTTC
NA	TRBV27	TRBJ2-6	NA	CASSTTGANVLTF	TGTGCCAGCAGTACGACAGGGGCCAACGTCCTGACTTTC
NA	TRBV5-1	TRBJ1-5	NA	CASSLEQGSQPQHF	TGCGCCAGCAGCTTGGAGCAGGGAAGTCAGCCCCAGCATTTT
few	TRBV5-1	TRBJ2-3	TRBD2	CASTKTSGVDTQYF	TGCGCCAGCACAAAGACTAGCGGGGTAGATACGCAGTATTTT
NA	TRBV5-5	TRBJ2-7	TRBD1	CASSPGIRTGGAEQYF	TGTGCCAGCAGCCCGGGTATCAGGACAGGGGGCGCCGAGCAGTACTTC
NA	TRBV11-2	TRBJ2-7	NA	CASSKRDGGYEQYF	TGTGCCAGCAGCAAGAGGGACGGGGGCTACGAGCAGTACTTC
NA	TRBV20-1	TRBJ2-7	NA	CSARLVDEQYF	TGCAGTGCTAGACTAGTTGACGAGCAGTACTTC
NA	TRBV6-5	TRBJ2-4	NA	CASSTQQGWENIQYF	TGTGCCAGCAGTACCCAACAGGGTTGGGAAAACATTCAGTACTTC
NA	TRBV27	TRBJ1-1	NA	CASSPYRERTEAFF	TGTGCCAGCAGCCCATACAGGGAGAGAACTGAAGCTTTCTTT
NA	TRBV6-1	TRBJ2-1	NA	CASRGPYNEQFF	TGTGCCTCCAGGGGACCCTACAATGAGCAGTTCTTC
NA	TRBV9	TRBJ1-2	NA	CASSVGDSGDGYTF	TGTGCCAGCAGCGTAGGTGACAGTGGGGATGGCTACACCTTC
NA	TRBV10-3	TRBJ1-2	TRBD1	CAISESGQGSYGYTF	TGTGCCATCAGTGAGTCGGGACAGGGGAGTTATGGCTACACCTTC